Detailed here is one TCR beta chain. It lacks a known antigen. Qualities for individual bases were not recorded, and no much larger clone is one base off. The sample originates from a study of vaccination and CD4 T cells after COVID-19 (dated by TCRdb to 2021 to 2024). Study-level background: Convalescent patients had a positive SARS-CoV-2 result on nasal swab PCR, and of these patients, under ten had mild disease and one had severe disease. The convalescent cohort included six males and four females, with two Hispanic individuals, seven Caucasians, two Asians and one multiracial person. Each participant got two doses of either the Pfizer-BioNTech BNT162b2 vaccine (n=8) or the Moderna mRNA-1273 vaccine (n=2). Post-COVID blood samples were collected from convalescent patients a median of approximately 93 days after diagnosis, with a range of about 30 to 170 days. The time from the second vaccine dose to post-vaccine blood sampling had a median of approximately 72 days and ranged from about 14 to 250 days. Culture stimuli were overlapping spike peptide pools from SARS-CoV-2 and from the common cold coronaviruses HCoV-NL63, HCoV-OC43 and HCoV-229E. As controls, cultures received a CEFX viral epitope pool (the positive control), an HIV-1 Nef peptide pool (the negative control), or no peptide at all. In 10 COVID-19 convalescent patients and a few infection-naive healthy vaccine recipients, researchers compared the spike-specific CD4+ TCR repertoire from before mRNA vaccination with the repertoire from after.

Study-wide findings and limitations: Nearly all vaccine-specific clones in convalescent patients (304 of 307) were mono-reactive for SARS-CoV-2 spike rather than cross-reactive with common cold coronaviruses. The study included relatively few convalescent patients and did not analyze early timepoints after natural infection. In convalescent patients, a median around 86% of post-vaccine SARS-CoV-2-reactive clones were detected only after vaccination, suggesting vaccine-specific priming. The median number of SARS-CoV-2-reactive clonotypes rose from about 19 after infection to a few dozen after vaccination, but the change was not significant.

The CDR3, cysteine through phenylalanine, is 15 amino acids long. Only CDR3 DNA is held: 45 bases, read in frame from base 1. Trimming removed 0 bases from V and 7 bases from J; the gene matches leave 3 bases unexplained. CDR1 is given as SGHAT and CDR2 as FQNNGV, both from the germline V gene. This sample's treatment or condition label indicates: roughly ten-day PBMC culture with coronavirus spike peptide pools or control peptides (ViraFEST assay). The ViraFEST assay, used in the study, expanded antigen-specific T cells with peptide pools and then identified the expanded clonotypes through TCR sequencing. Positive SARS-CoV-2 PCR tests in the convalescent patients dated from March to December 2020, before Alpha, Beta and Delta variants emerged in the United States. Roughly 2.1 million PBMCs per well were cultured in IMDM with roughly 5.2% human AB serum and approximately 9.8 IU/ml IL-2, plus 10 ug/ml peptide pools. On days 3 and 7, half of the culture medium was replaced with fresh IL-2-containing medium. After approximately eleven days of culture, CD4+ T cells were isolated by negative selection using the EasySep CD4+ T cell isolation kit. Ficoll-Paque Plus gradient centrifugation was used to isolate PBMCs from whole blood, and the isolated PBMCs were then either used fresh or cryopreserved at -140C. In general, triplicate wells were set up for every culture condition.

Preparation of the library involved PCR. DNA from cultured CD4+ T cells was subjected to TCR sequencing with the Oncomine TCR Beta short-read assay at the Johns Hopkins FTIC core. Genomic DNA was extracted from the cultured CD4+ T cells with the QIAamp micro DNA kit. Oncomine TCR Beta libraries from cultured CD4+ T cells were pooled with unique dual indexes and sequenced on an Illumina iSeq 100. On the authors' methods: Non-productive sequences were filtered out, and CDR3s that did not start with C, did not end with F or W, or were shorter than 7 amino acids were discarded. The MANAFEST web application was used to identify antigen-specific clonotypes by comparing peptide-stimulated wells against reference wells and other culture wells. To be called positive, a clone needed an FDR below 0.05, an odds ratio above 5, and a productive frequency above 0.1% in at least two of three replicate wells. A clonotype counted as cross-reactive if it showed significant expansion both in the SARS-CoV-2 spike wells and in at least one common cold coronavirus spike condition. CDR3 homology was assessed with Levenshtein distances (stringdist) and unrooted phylogenetic trees (ape) in R version 3.6.1. TCRdb passed the public sequencing reads through fastp at Q25 and MiXCR, retaining productive beta sequences. Every distinct CDR3 protein forms one entry, paired with its most common genes and DNA. What appears here as the V and J calls and clone size reflects TCRdb's work, not the paper's. The sample table shows about 25,000 distinct CDR3 sequences, and 49% are seen once. The ten largest clones add up to roughly 6.1% of the sample.

Sequenced: CD4+ T cells from blood, cultured in vitro. This receptor was obtained from a human donor who had recovered from COVID-19. Recombination connected TRBV11-2 to TRBJ2-1, with 10 middle bases fitting TRBD2. Read as DNA, the sequence is TGTGCCAGCAGCTTAGAAAGTAGCGGGAGGAATGAGCAGTTCTTC. Its protein product is CASSLESSGRNEQFF.